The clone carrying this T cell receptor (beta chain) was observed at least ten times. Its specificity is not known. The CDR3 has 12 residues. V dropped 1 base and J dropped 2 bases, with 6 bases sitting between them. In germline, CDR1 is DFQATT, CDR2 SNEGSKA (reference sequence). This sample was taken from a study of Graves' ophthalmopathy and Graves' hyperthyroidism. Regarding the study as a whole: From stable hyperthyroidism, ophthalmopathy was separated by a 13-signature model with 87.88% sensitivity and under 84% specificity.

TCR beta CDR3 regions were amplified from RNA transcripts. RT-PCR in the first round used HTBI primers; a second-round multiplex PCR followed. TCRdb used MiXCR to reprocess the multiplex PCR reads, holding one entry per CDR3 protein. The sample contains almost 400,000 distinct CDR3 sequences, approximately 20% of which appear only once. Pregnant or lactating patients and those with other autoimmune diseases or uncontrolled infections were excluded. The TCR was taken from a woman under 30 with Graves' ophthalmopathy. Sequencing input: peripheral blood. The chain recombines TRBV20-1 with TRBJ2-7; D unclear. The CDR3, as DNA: TGCAGTGCTAGAGGAACCGCCTACGAGCAGTACTTC. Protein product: CSARGTAYEQYF.